This T cell receptor beta chain emerged from a study of TIL therapy for anti-PD-1-resistant metastatic lung cancer. Across the study: Patients had a median age of around 56 years (range roughly 38-85). Broader study findings: This highly selected cohort may not generalize to typical lung cancer patients.

Trimming removed 6 bases from V and 3 bases from J, with 15 bases in between. CDR1 LNHDA and CDR2 SQIVND come from the germline V gene (reference sequence). The CDR3 has 14 amino acids. Time point denoted: pre-treatment sample, taken before nivolumab and TIL therapy. Patients were adults with stage 4 NSCLC. As concerns this clone: The antigen remains unidentified.

The libraries were made with immunoSEQ v3. Clones were read by immunoSEQ multiplex PCR, and TCRdb kept only the in-frame ones, dropping some. This sample has 50,000 to 65,000 clones, with under 75% found just once. The sequenced sample was blood, obtained at baseline. The sequence came from a person between 25 and 79 years old with non-small cell lung cancer. The chain is built from TRBV19 and TRBJ2-7, with D possibly being TRBD1 (6 bases). The CDR3 DNA sequence: TGTGCCAGTAGCCCTCAGGGGACCTACTACGAGCAGTACTTC. It specifies CASSPQGTYYEQYF. Based on the CDR3 plus reference TRBV19 and TRBJ2-7, the full variable domain is DGGITQSPKYLFRKEGQNVTLSCEQNLNHDAMYWYRQDPGQGLRLIYYSQIVNDFQKGDIAEGYSVSREKKESFPLTVTSAQKNPTAFYLCASSPQGTYYEQYFGPGTRLTVT.